The clone carrying this TCR beta chain has at least ten counts. Its target is not known. The missing CDR3 end, 3 residues past where the read stops, is filled in from the germline J gene. This table comes from immunoSEQ multiplex PCR, and its TCRdb copy is limited to in-frame clones, with some not included. The sample holds fewer than 50,000 clones, and no clone turns up only once. The sample comes from a study of T cell clonality in common variable immunodeficiency. General study points: Fewer deletions and N-nucleotide insertions were reportedly seen in common variable immunodeficiency TCR beta sequences. Links between repertoire features and CVID complications were heterogeneity-limited.

Patients and controls were mostly of Caucasian heritage. Germline CDR1 MNHNS, CDR2 SASEGT. The CDR3 runs to 14 residues. V was pared by 4 bases and J by 4 bases, with 11 bases between. This TCR derives from a person aged 18 to 75 in good health. The material sequenced was peripheral blood mononuclear cells. The chain uses TRBV6-1 and TRBJ1-5; weak D call: TRBD1 (6 bases). CDR3 DNA, as far as it was read: TGTGCCAGCAGTGGGAGGACAGAGAATCAGCCC. Amino acids: CASSGRTENQP. The whole CDR3 is CASSGRTENQPQHF.